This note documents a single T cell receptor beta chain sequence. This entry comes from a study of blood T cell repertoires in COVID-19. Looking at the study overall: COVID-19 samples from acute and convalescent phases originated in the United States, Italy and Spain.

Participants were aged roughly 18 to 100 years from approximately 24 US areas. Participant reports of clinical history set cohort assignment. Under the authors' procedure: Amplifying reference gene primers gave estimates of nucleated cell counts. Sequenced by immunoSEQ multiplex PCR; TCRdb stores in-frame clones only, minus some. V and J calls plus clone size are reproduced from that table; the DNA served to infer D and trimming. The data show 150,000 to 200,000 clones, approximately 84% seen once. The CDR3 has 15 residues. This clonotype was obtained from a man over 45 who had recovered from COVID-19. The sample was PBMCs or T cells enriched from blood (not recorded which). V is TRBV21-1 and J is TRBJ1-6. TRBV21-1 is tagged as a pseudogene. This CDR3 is CASSTSGTHNSPLHF. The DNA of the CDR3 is TGTGCCAGCAGCACGTCGGGGACTCATAATTCACCCCTCCACTTT.